The T cell receptor beta chain described here comes from a study of cytomegalovirus exposure and HLA in healthy donors. Germline V gene data show CDR1 as SGHNT and CDR2 as YENEEA. V was pared by 3 bases and J by 1 base, with 8 bases between. The CDR3 is made up of 14 amino acids. The PCR ran on 60 Vbeta and 13 Jbeta primers. Generated by immunoSEQ multiplex PCR, the TCRdb table keeps only in-frame clones and is missing some. Among over 100,000 clones listed, approximately 75% were seen once. The sample consisted of PBMCs. The chain is built from TRBV11-3 and TRBJ2-3, with a weak D call TRBD1 (5 bases). This TCR was recovered from a male donor in good health and CMV-seronegative. CDR3 protein: CASSFQGGTDTQYF. For the CDR3, the DNA is TGTGCCAGCAGCTTTCAGGGTGGCACAGATACGCAGTATTTT. The full variable domain, with the rest looked up from reference TRBV11-3 and TRBJ2-3, is EAGVVQSPRYKIIEKKQPVAFWCNPISGHNTLYWYLQNLGQGPELLIRYENEEAVDDSQLPKDRFSAERLKGVDSTLKIQPAELGDSAVYLCASSFQGGTDTQYFGPGTRLTVL.